The present TCR beta chain was sequenced within a study of CD8+ T cells in alopecia areata. Peripheral blood, together with lesional scalp punch biopsies, was collected from alopecia areata patients. The germline V gene encodes CDR1 SQVTM and CDR2 ANQGSEA. The CDR3 length is 13 residues. Trimming stripped 3 bases from V and 4 bases from J, with 12 bases between. As the sequencing template, cDNA was produced by extracting RNA and reverse transcribing it. Repertoires were generated with immunoSEQ multiplex PCR, while TCRdb's copy carries only in-frame clones and drops some. The table lists 150,000 to 180,000 clones, 40% to 65% of them singletons. This clone was counted between two and nine times.

This receptor was taken from a human donor with alopecia areata. This chain joins TRBV29-1 and TRBJ1-1; D is possibly TRBD1 (5 bases). The specimen comprised CD8+ T cells sorted from blood, sampled at week 0. The CDR3 DNA reads as TGCAGCGTTGAGAAGCAGGGTGTCACTGAAGCTTTCTTT. It is translated as CSVEKQGVTEAFF.